This TCR beta chain stems from a study of T cell responses to AZD1222 COVID-19 vaccine. Study summary: Timing groups of about 4 and about 12 weeks for second doses were pooled. Study findings and constraints: Two AZD1222 administrations were followed by greater Spike-specific TCR breadth and depth. Donors were chiefly white British, with a greater number of females, and clonal diversity was perhaps underestimated. Just five or six AZD1222 recipients were seropositive at baseline.

Unmatched junction bases numbered 11, after V lost 1 base and J lost 5 bases. This CDR3 has 18 amino acids. Germline CDR1 reads LGHNA; CDR2 reads YNFKEQ. Only in-frame clones appear in the TCRdb table, and some are missing; sequencing was by immunoSEQ multiplex PCR. The sample yields more than 100,000 clones, approximately 90% seen once. As regards this clone: Its antigen is not known.

The rearrangement uses TRBV4-2 and TRBJ2-1; TRBD1 aligns across 10 bases. The sequence was collected from an adult in good health. Sequenced here: peripheral blood, sampled on day 0 of AZD1222 vaccination. CDR3 nucleotides: TGTGCCAGCAGCCAAGCATCTCTGGGACAGGGGAGGAACAATGAGCAGTTCTTC. Encoded protein: CASSQASLGQGRNNEQFF.